The 3 T cell receptor beta chains presented below share a single source sample, sequenced in a study of cytomegalovirus exposure and HLA in healthy donors (dated by TCRdb to 2016 to 2017). Library preparation was by the immunoSEQ multiplex PCR assay. A mixture of 60 forward primers for TCR Vbeta segments and 13 reverse primers for TCR Jbeta segments was used in the multiplex PCR. TCRdb stores this immuneACCESS table with in-frame sequences only. Part of the clones is absent; in the studies checked, under half of the shortfall reflects unresolved V genes, and no reason is known for the rest. For this sample there are approximately 200,000 clones; roughly 83% appear just once. The leading ten clones occupy about 1.4% of the sample. Sequencing used PBMCs. The receptors originated from a girl between 10 and 17 years old in good health and CMV-seronegative.

This rearrangement joins TRBV2 to TRBJ1-4, with D tentatively TRBD1 (5 bases). The CDR3 extends over 13 amino acids. Trimming took off 6 bases at V and 4 bases at J, with 9 bases between the two ends. The germline V gene has CDR1 SNHLY and CDR2 FYNNEI. The CDR3 region is CASRIQVNEKLFF. CDR3 DNA sequence: TGTGCCAGCAGGATACAGGTTAATGAAAAACTGTTTTTT.

The chain couples TRBV9 to TRBJ1-1; 9 bases line up with TRBD1. V shed 0 bases and J 2 bases; nucleotides not matched to a gene: 8. CDR3 length equals 17 residues. Germline CDR1 reads SGDLS; CDR2 reads YYNGEE. The CDR3 nucleotides read TGTGCCAGCAGCGTAGCTGTCGGGACAGGGAATAACACTGAAGCTTTCTTT. Translation: CASSVAVGTGNNTEAFF. Supplemented by reference TRBV9 and TRBJ1-1, the full variable domain reads DSGVTQTPKHLITATGQRVTLRCSPRSGDLSVYWYQQSLDQGLQFLIQYYNGEERAKGNILERFSAQQFPDLHSELNLSSLELGDSALYFCASSVAVGTGNNTEAFFGQGTRLTVV.

The chain employs TRBV28 and TRBJ2-1, with unresolved D. Germline lookup yields CDR1 MDHEN and CDR2 SYDVKM. The V and J ends lost 11 bases and 0 bases respectively, with 20 bases between them. CDR3 length: 16 residues. CDR3 region: CASSAHSASSYNEQFF. The CDR3 DNA sequence: TGTGCCTCCTCTGCCCATTCTGCGAGCTCCTACAATGAGCAGTTCTTC.